This is a list of T cell receptor beta chains from one sample in a study of blood T cell repertoires in COVID-19. Measured with immunoSEQ multiplex PCR; TCRdb has only the in-frame clones, and not every one. This table has about 320,000 clones, roughly 89% appearing once. Sequenced input: PBMCs or T cells enriched from blood (not recorded which). These receptors were collected from a man aged 60 to 75 who had recovered from COVID-19. The CDR3 runs from the conserved cysteine through the conserved F or W. Each record gives: J gene, V gene, D gene, CDR3 protein, CDR3 DNA. The D gene is left open where the match is weak.

TRBJ2-7 TRBV28 TRBD2 CASSLVGGPYEQYF TGTGCCAGCAGTTTGGTGGGAGGGCCCTACGAGCAGTACTTC
TRBJ1-5 TRBV6-5 TRBD1 CASSRTGYGNQPQHF TGTGCCAGCAGTCGGACAGGGTATGGCAATCAGCCCCAGCATTTT
TRBJ2-1 TRBV19 TRBD2 CASSMWEGQTAYNEQFF TGTGCCAGTAGTATGTGGGAGGGCCAGACTGCCTACAATGAGCAGTTCTTC
TRBJ2-5 TRBV7-8 TRBD1 CASSGDRTQETQYF TGTGCCAGCAGCGGGGACAGGACCCAAGAGACCCAGTACTTC
TRBJ2-3 TRBV6-5 - CASRTELTDTQYF TGTGCCAGCAGGACAGAACTCACAGATACGCAGTATTTT
TRBJ1-6 TRBV18 - CASSGGNSPLHF TGTGCCAGCTCAGGGGGGAATTCACCCCTCCACTTT
TRBJ1-1 TRBV12-3/TRBV12-4 - CASNRVMNTEAFF TGTGCCAGTAACAGGGTAATGAACACTGAAGCTTTCTTT
TRBJ2-1 TRBV5-6 TRBD2 CASSLRLAGDPSYNEQFF TGTGCCAGCAGCTTAAGGCTAGCGGGAGACCCCTCCTACAATGAGCAGTTCTTC
TRBJ1-2 TRBV29-1 TRBD1 CSVWAPTGRNYGYTF TGCAGCGTTTGGGCCCCGACAGGGCGGAACTATGGCTACACCTTC
TRBJ2-7 TRBV6-2/TRBV6-3 TRBD2 CASSSPGLAGGPNEQYF TGTGCCAGCAGCTCACCGGGACTAGCGGGAGGGCCGAACGAGCAGTACTTC
TRBJ2-2 TRBV6-4 - CASSAGTNTGELFF TGTGCCAGCAGCGCCGGGACGAACACCGGGGAGCTGTTTTTT
TRBJ1-2 TRBV19 - CASAPGEFGYTF TGTGCCAGTGCCCCGGGGGAGTTTGGCTACACCTTC